This T cell receptor (beta chain) is from a study of shared clonotypes between healthy human individuals. Study results and limitations: Around 5.3% of naive CD4 clonotypes were shared across several donors. With few donors, the genetic and exposure-history diversity represented was limited. Estimated richness values were generally larger in naive subsets than in memory subsets.

As to this clone: The antigen remains undetermined.

Cells designated naive CD8 were CD45RO-negative and were positively selected for CCR7, with terminally differentiated effector memory CD45RA+ cells excluded. This table comes from immunoSEQ multiplex PCR, and its TCRdb copy is limited to in-frame clones, with some not included. The sample holds under 1 million clones, roughly 92% seen once. Germline CDR1 is SQVTM and CDR2 is ANQGSEA. The CDR3 sequence is 13 residues long. V lost 8 bases to trimming and J lost 6 bases; unmatched junction nucleotides: 9. The chain carries TRBV29-1 and TRBJ1-2; TRBD1 aligns across 10 bases. This sequence was found in a man aged 25-45 years in good health. Sequenced: naive CD8+ T cells sorted from blood. The CDR3 DNA follows: TGCAGCATCGACAGGGGGCCTGGGGATGGCTACACCTTC. Amino acids: CSIDRGPGDGYTF.